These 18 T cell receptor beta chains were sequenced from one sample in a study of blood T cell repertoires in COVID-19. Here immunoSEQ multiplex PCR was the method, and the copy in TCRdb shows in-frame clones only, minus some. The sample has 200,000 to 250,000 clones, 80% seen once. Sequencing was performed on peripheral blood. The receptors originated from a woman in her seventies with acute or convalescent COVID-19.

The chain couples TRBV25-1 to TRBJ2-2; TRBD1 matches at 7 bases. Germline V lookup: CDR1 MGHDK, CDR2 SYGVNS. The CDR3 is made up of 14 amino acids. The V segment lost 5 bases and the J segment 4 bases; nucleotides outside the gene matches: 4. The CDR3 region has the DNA TGTGCCAGCAGTCCTGACAGGGCCACCGGGGAGCTGTTTTTT. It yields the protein CASSPDRATGELFF.

This chain's CDR3 is CASRPGGVTDTQYF. In DNA form, the CDR3 reads TGTGCCAGCAGGCCGGGGGGGGTGACAGATACGCAGTATTTT. This rearrangement joins TRBV28 to TRBJ2-3; TRBD2 matches at 8 bases. After removal of 6 bases from V and 3 bases from J, the junction contained 5 bases not matched to a gene. The CDR3 is 14 residues long. Looked up from germline, CDR1 is MDHEN and CDR2 is SYDVKM.

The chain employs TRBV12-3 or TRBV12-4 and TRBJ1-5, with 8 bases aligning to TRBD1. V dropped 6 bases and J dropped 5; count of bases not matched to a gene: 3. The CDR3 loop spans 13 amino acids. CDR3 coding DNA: TGTGCCAGCAGCCAGGACAGGGATCAGCCCCAGCATTTT. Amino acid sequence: CASSQDRDQPQHF.

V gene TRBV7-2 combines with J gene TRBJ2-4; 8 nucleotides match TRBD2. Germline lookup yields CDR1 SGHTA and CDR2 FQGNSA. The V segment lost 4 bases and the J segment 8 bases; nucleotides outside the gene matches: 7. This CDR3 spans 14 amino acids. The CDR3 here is CASSYDGRAHIQYF. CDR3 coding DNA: TGTGCCAGCAGCTACGACGGGAGGGCACACATTCAGTACTTC.

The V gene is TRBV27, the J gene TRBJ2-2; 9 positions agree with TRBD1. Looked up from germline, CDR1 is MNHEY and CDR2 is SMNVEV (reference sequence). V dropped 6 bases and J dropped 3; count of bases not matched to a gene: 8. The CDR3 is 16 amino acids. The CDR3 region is CASSSYRGRDTGELFF. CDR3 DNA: TGTGCCAGCAGCTCCTACAGGGGGCGAGACACCGGGGAGCTGTTTTTT.

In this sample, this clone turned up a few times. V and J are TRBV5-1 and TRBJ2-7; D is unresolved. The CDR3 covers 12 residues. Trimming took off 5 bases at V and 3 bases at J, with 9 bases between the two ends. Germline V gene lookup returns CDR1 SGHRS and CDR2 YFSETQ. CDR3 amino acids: CASRSQLYEQYF. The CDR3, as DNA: TGCGCCAGCAGGTCTCAACTCTACGAGCAGTACTTC.

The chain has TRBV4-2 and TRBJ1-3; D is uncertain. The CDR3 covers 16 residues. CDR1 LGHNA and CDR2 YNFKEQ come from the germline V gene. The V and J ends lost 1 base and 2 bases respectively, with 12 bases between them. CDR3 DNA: TGTGCCAGCAGCCAAGTTCGTGGCCCGCCTGGAAACACCATATATTTT. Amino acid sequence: CASSQVRGPPGNTIYF.

This CDR3 is CASIRQLNTEAFF. CDR3 DNA: TGTGCCAGCATCCGACAGCTGAACACTGAAGCTTTCTTT. J is TRBJ1-1 and V is TRBV2; D might be TRBD1 (5 bases). The CDR3 extends over 13 amino acids. V lost 7 bases and J 0 bases, leaving 9 bases between the germline ends. Germline CDR1 is SNHLY and CDR2 is FYNNEI. Variable domain in full (rest from reference TRBV2 and TRBJ1-1): EPEVTQTPSHQVTQMGQEVILRCVPISNHLYFYWYRQILGQKVEFLVSFYNNEISEKSEIFDDQFSVERPDGSNFTLKIRSTKLEDSAMYFCASIRQLNTEAFFGQGTRLTVV.

The CDR3 loop is CSVPRDRGYGSYNEQFF. CDR3 DNA sequence: TGCAGCGTGCCCCGGGACAGGGGGTATGGCTCCTACAATGAGCAGTTCTTC. The rearrangement links TRBV29-1 to TRBJ2-1; TRBD1 matches 11 bases. Germline lookup yields CDR1 SQVTM and CDR2 ANQGSEA. This CDR3 has 17 amino acids. After removal of 6 bases from V and 0 bases from J, the junction contained 10 bases not matched to a gene.

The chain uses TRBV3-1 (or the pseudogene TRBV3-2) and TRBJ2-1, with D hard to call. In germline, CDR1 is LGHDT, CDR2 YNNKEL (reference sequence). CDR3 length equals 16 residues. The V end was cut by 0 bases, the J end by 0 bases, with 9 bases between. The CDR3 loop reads CASSQDPQISYNEQFF. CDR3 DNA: TGTGCCAGCAGCCAAGATCCCCAGATCTCCTACAATGAGCAGTTCTTC.

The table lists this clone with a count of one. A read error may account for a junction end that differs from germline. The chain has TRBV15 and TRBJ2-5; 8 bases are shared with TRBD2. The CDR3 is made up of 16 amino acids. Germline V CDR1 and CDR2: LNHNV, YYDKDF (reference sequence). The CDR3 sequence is CATSRGFERESLGQYF. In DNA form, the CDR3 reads TGTGCCACCAGTAGAGGATTCGAGCGGGAGTCCCTCGGCCAGTACTTC.

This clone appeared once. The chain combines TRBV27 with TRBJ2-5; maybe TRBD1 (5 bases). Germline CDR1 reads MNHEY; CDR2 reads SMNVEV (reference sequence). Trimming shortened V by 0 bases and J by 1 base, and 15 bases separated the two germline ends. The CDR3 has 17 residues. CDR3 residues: CASSLSSGRAVQETQYF. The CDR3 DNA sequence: TGTGCCAGCAGTTTATCCTCCGGCAGGGCGGTCCAAGAGACCCAGTACTTC.

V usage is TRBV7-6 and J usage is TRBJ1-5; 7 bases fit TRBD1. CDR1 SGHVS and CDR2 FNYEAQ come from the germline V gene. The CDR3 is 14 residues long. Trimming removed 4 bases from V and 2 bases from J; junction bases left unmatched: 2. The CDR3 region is CASSSGQGNQPQHF. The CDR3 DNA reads TGTGCCAGCAGCTCAGGACAGGGCAATCAGCCCCAGCATTTT.

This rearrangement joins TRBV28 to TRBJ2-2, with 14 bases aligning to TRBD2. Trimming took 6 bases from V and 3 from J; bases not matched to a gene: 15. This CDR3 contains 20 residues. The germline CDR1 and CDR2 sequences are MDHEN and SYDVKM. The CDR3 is CASRRPGPGTSGSHTGELFF. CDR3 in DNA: TGTGCCAGCAGACGCCCGGGACCTGGGACTAGCGGGAGCCACACCGGGGAGCTGTTTTTT.

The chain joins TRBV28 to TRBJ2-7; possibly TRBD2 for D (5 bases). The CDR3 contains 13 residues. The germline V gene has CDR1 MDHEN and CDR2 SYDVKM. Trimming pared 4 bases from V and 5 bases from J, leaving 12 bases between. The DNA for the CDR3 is TGTGCCAGCAGTTACCCGGGGAAGGACGAGCAGTACTTC. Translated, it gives CASSYPGKDEQYF.

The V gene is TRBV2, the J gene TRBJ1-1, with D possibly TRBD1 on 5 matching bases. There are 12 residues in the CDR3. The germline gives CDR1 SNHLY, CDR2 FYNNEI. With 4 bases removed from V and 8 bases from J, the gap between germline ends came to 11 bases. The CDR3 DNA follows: TGTGCCAGCAGTGCTACAGGAATAGAAGCTTTCTTT. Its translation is CASSATGIEAFF.

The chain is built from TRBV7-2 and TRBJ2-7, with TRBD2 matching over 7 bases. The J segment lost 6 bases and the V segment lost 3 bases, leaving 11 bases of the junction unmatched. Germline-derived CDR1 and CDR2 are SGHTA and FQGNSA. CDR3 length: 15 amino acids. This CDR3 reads CASSFRLALDGEQYF. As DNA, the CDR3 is TGTGCCAGCAGCTTTAGACTAGCCTTAGACGGCGAGCAGTACTTC.

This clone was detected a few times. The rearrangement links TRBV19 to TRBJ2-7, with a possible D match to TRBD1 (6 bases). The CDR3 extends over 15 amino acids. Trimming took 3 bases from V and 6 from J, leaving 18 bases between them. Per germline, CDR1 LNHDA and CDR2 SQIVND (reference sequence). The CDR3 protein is CASSIGQLLGGEQYF. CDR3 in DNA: TGTGCCAGTAGTATTGGACAGCTATTGGGTGGCGAGCAGTACTTC.